A selection of T cell receptor beta chains follows, all from one sample in a study of blood T cell repertoires in COVID-19. The assay was immunoSEQ multiplex PCR, and TCRdb's table has in-frame clones only and misses some. The sample has 150,000 to 200,000 clones; more than 80% are singletons. What was sequenced was peripheral blood. These receptors all come from an elderly woman with COVID-19, enrolled during active disease. The CDR3 runs from the conserved cysteine through the conserved F or W. The D gene is left open where the match is weak. Not all rows give a size; the values are once, few, many and, for expanded clones, a class.

v_gene	abundance	j_gene	d_gene	CDR3aa	CDR3nt
TRBV4-1	.	TRBJ2-1	TRBD1	CASSQAGQATNEQFF	TGCGCCAGCAGCCAAGCCGGACAGGCAACCAATGAGCAGTTCTTC
TRBV7-9	.	TRBJ2-1	.	CASSFDEQFF	TGTGCCAGCAGCTTCGATGAGCAGTTCTTC
TRBV28	.	TRBJ1-2	.	CASSLWGSGGYTF	TGTGCCAGCAGTTTATGGGGGAGCGGTGGCTACACCTTC
TRBV6-6	.	TRBJ1-5	.	CASGEGGTYQPQHF	TGTGCCAGCGGCGAAGGGGGTACATATCAGCCCCAGCATTTT
TRBV9	.	TRBJ2-1	TRBD2	CASSVRSGGAGDNEQFF	TGTGCCAGCAGCGTACGGAGCGGGGGGGCCGGCGACAATGAGCAGTTCTTC
TRBV10-3	.	TRBJ1-3	.	CAISESGGSGNTIYF	TGTGCCATCAGTGAGTCGGGGGGGTCCGGAAACACCATATATTTT
TRBV3-1/TRBV3-2	.	TRBJ1-3	.	CASSPPGRAGNTIYF	TGTGCCAGCAGCCCCCCAGGGAGGGCGGGAAACACCATATATTTT
TRBV15	.	TRBJ1-2	.	CATSRDRTTGGYTF	TGTGCCACCAGCAGAGATCGGACGACAGGTGGCTACACCTTC
TRBV4-2	.	TRBJ2-6	TRBD1	CASSRSGQNSGANVLTF	TGTGCCAGCAGCCGATCGGGACAGAACTCTGGGGCCAACGTCCTGACTTTC
TRBV7-2	once	TRBJ1-2	TRBD1	CASSVAGGAGGYTF	TGTGCCAGCAGCGTCGCAGGGGGCGCGGGTGGCTACACCTTC
TRBV30	.	TRBJ1-2	TRBD1	CAWSAQGYGYTF	TGTGCCTGGAGTGCACAGGGGTATGGCTACACCTTC
TRBV19	.	TRBJ1-2	.	CASNRGWDGYTF	TGTGCCAGTAATCGGGGTTGGGATGGCTACACCTTC
TRBV28	.	TRBJ2-3	TRBD1	CASSLVTGGLGRMAGVGSDTQYF	TGTGCCAGCAGTTTGGTGACAGGGGGCCTAGGGCGTATGGCGGGAGTAGGATCAGATACGCAGTATTTT
TRBV6-2/TRBV6-3	.	TRBJ1-2	.	CASSYYRGGEGYTF	TGTGCCAGCAGTTACTATCGGGGGGGAGAAGGCTACACCTTC
TRBV7-9	.	TRBJ2-7	.	CASSHPTGYEQYF	TGTGCCAGCAGCCATCCCACAGGGTACGAGCAGTACTTC
TRBV7-2	.	TRBJ1-1	TRBD1	CASWDRDLLYTEAFF	TGTGCCAGCTGGGACAGGGATTTATTATACACTGAAGCTTTCTTT
TRBV5-4	.	TRBJ1-2	TRBD1	CASSLGGTGYGYTF	TGTGCCAGCAGCTTGGGAGGGACAGGCTATGGCTACACCTTC
TRBV7-9	.	TRBJ1-5	TRBD1	CASSQGTGDNQPQHF	TGTGCCAGCAGCCAAGGGACAGGAGACAATCAGCCCCAGCATTTT
TRBV5-1	.	TRBJ2-7	TRBD2	CASTPSETSGWGEQYF	TGCGCCAGCACCCCATCTGAAACTAGCGGATGGGGCGAGCAGTACTTC
TRBV5-6	.	TRBJ1-6	TRBD1	CASSRTPGQTNSPLHF	TGTGCCAGCAGTCGCACTCCGGGACAGACTAATTCACCCCTCCACTTT
TRBV2	.	TRBJ1-2	TRBD1	CASSERWGTGWDDYGYTF	TGTGCCAGCAGTGAAAGGTGGGGGACAGGGTGGGATGACTATGGCTACACCTTC
TRBV6-5	.	TRBJ1-5	.	CAVGTDRQPQHF	TGTGCCGTAGGGACTGACCGCCAGCCCCAGCATTTT
TRBV19	.	TRBJ1-6	TRBD1	CASSIDRDRVSPLHF	TGTGCCAGTAGTATAGATCGGGACAGGGTTTCACCCCTCCACTTT
TRBV5-1	.	TRBJ2-5	TRBD1	CASSGGQGAGETQYF	TGCGCCAGCAGCGGGGGACAGGGGGCAGGAGAGACCCAGTACTTC
TRBV1	.	TRBJ2-3	.	CTSSHLRRRVSTDTQYF	TGCACCAGCAGCCACCTCCGGAGGAGGGTGAGCACAGATACGCAGTATTTT
TRBV2	.	TRBJ1-1	TRBD1	CANPGQGVYTEAFF	TGTGCCAATCCGGGACAGGGGGTATACACTGAAGCTTTCTTT
TRBV2	.	TRBJ2-3	.	CASSTQDYSLGDTQYF	TGTGCCAGCAGTACCCAGGACTACTCTTTGGGAGATACGCAGTATTTT
TRBV5-6	.	TRBJ1-6	.	CASSSGWGAGSSPLHF	TGTGCCAGCAGCTCCGGGTGGGGCGCCGGTTCTTCACCCCTCCACTTT
TRBV20-1	.	TRBJ2-7	TRBD1	CSANRGDEQYF	TGCAGTGCAAACAGGGGGGACGAGCAGTACTTC